The rows below give T cell receptor beta chains drawn from one sample of a study of blood T cell repertoires in COVID-19. This table comes from immunoSEQ multiplex PCR, and its TCRdb copy is limited to in-frame clones, with some not included. The sample has 70,000 or so clones, 70% to 90% seen once. Sequencing was performed on peripheral blood. The receptors stem from a man under 40 with acute or convalescent COVID-19. Both conserved end residues are part of each CDR3. A D gene is named only where the DNA matches it firmly. Part of the rows lack a size; the others show once, few, many or a class for expanded clones.

V gene: TRBV5-8
J gene: TRBJ2-1
clone size: .
D gene: TRBD2
CDR3 protein: CASSFRGSSYNEQFF
CDR3 DNA: TGTGCCAGCAGCTTCCGCGGGAGCTCCTACAATGAGCAGTTCTTC

V gene: TRBV5-1
J gene: TRBJ2-1
clone size: .
D gene: TRBD1
CDR3 protein: CASAGGTGAYNEQFF
CDR3 DNA: TGCGCCAGCGCCGGCGGGACAGGGGCCTACAATGAGCAGTTCTTC

V gene: TRBV4-2
J gene: TRBJ2-4
clone size: .
D gene: .
CDR3 protein: CASSQDLLAKNIQYF
CDR3 DNA: TGTGCCAGCAGCCAAGATCTTCTAGCCAAAAACATTCAGTACTTC

V gene: TRBV18
J gene: TRBJ1-4
clone size: .
D gene: .
CDR3 protein: CASTGQPVATNEKLFF
CDR3 DNA: TGTGCCAGTACTGGACAGCCCGTTGCAACTAATGAAAAACTGTTTTTT

V gene: TRBV4-2
J gene: TRBJ1-4
clone size: .
D gene: .
CDR3 protein: CASSQAETGGEKLFF
CDR3 DNA: TGTGCCAGCAGCCAAGCGGAGACCGGAGGTGAAAAACTGTTTTTT

V gene: TRBV10-3
J gene: TRBJ1-2
clone size: once
D gene: .
CDR3 protein: CAISESRDAGYTF
CDR3 DNA: TGTGCCATCAGTGAGTCGAGGGATGCGGGCTACACCTTC

V gene: TRBV5-6
J gene: TRBJ2-3
clone size: .
D gene: TRBD2
CDR3 protein: CASSLGTSGSSTDTQYF
CDR3 DNA: TGTGCCAGCAGCCTCGGGACTAGCGGGAGTAGTACAGATACGCAGTATTTT

V gene: TRBV27
J gene: TRBJ1-1
clone size: .
D gene: .
CDR3 protein: CASSLQGGGTEAFF
CDR3 DNA: TGTGCCAGCAGTTTACAGGGCGGGGGAACTGAAGCTTTCTTT

V gene: TRBV2
J gene: TRBJ2-7
clone size: .
D gene: TRBD1
CDR3 protein: CASGKGQGTYEQYF
CDR3 DNA: TGTGCCAGCGGCAAGGGACAGGGAACTTACGAGCAGTACTTC

V gene: TRBV30
J gene: TRBJ1-1
clone size: .
D gene: TRBD1
CDR3 protein: CAWSENLTGSSFF
CDR3 DNA: TGTGCCTGGAGCGAAAATTTGACAGGGTCGTCTTTCTTT

V gene: TRBV5-1
J gene: TRBJ2-3
clone size: .
D gene: TRBD1
CDR3 protein: CASSLGTGGSDTQYF
CDR3 DNA: TGCGCCAGCAGCTTGGGGACAGGGGGTTCAGATACGCAGTATTTT